The rows below give T cell receptor beta chains drawn from one sample of a study of beta chain features in type 1 diabetes. The data were produced by immunoSEQ multiplex PCR, yet TCRdb's version contains in-frame clones alone and is incomplete. The sample lists about 240,000 clones; less than 35% were seen once. The sample consisted of central memory CD4+ T cells from blood. Receptors originate from a man aged 30 to 39 in good health. Both conserved end residues are part of each CDR3. D genes are given only for firm matches. Some rows have no size entry. The others give once, few or many, or a class for an expanded clone.

d_call clone_size j_call v_call cdr3_nt cdr3_aa
. . TRBJ2-1 TRBV14 TGTGCCAGCAGCCAAGGGGCCCTTGGCAACTCTTACAATGAGCAGTTCTTC CASSQGALGNSYNEQFF
TRBD1 many TRBJ2-7 TRBV2 TGTGCCAGCAGGGGACAGGGCCGGGACTACGAGCAGTACTTC CASRGQGRDYEQYF
. few TRBJ2-7 TRBV18 TGTGCCAGCTCACCGTCGCAGGGGCCCTACGAGCAGTACTTC CASSPSQGPYEQYF
. few TRBJ2-1 TRBV15 TGTGCCACCAGCAGAGATGTCAGCGGGCAGTTCTTC CATSRDVSGQFF
TRBD2 few TRBJ2-3 TRBV5-4 TGTGCCAGCAGCTTGACTAGCGGGGGGGCAGATACGCAGTATTTT CASSLTSGGADTQYF
. many TRBJ2-5 TRBV7-2 TGTGCCAGCAGCTTAACCTACCAAGAGACCCAGTACTTC CASSLTYQETQYF
. . TRBJ2-3 TRBV7-2 TGTGCCAGCAGCCCAACGTTAAGCACAGATACGCAGTATTTT CASSPTLSTDTQYF
. . TRBJ1-1 TRBV30 TGTGCCTGGAGTGTACGGCAACTTGAAGCTTTCTTT CAWSVRQLEAFF
. . TRBJ1-2 TRBV2 TGTGCCAGCACTTGGGAAAATGGCTACACCTTC CASTWENGYTF
. many TRBJ2-7 TRBV28 TGTGCCAGCAGTTTGGGACACGGGTTTGAAAGCTCCTACGAGCAGTACTTC CASSLGHGFESSYEQYF
TRBD2 . TRBJ2-5 TRBV5-1 TGCGCCAGCAGCGCCAGCGGGGACCAAGAGACCCAGTACTTC CASSASGDQETQYF
TRBD1 many TRBJ2-3 TRBV6-6 TGTGCCAGCAGTTACTCGGGACAGGGCACAGATACGCAGTATTTT CASSYSGQGTDTQYF
TRBD2 few TRBJ2-7 TRBV30 TGTGCCCTACAGCCCCGGACTAGCACCTACGAGCAGTACTTC CALQPRTSTYEQYF
. many TRBJ2-7 TRBV18 TGTGCCAGCTCCTCGGACCGCTACGAGCAGTACTTC CASSSDRYEQYF
. . TRBJ1-2 TRBV30 TGTGCCTGGAGCCTGGGGGCTTATGGCTACACCTTC CAWSLGAYGYTF
TRBD2 . TRBJ2-1 TRBV29-1 TGCAGCGCTGAGGGGAGGGGCAATGAGCAGTTCTTC CSAEGRGNEQFF
. many TRBJ1-1 TRBV6-1 TGTGCCAGCACAGTCTCGGCGGGGATGAACACTGAAGCTTTCTTT CASTVSAGMNTEAFF
TRBD2 . TRBJ2-5 TRBV6-5 TGTGCCAGCAGTCCTCCGGGCGGGGGAGAGACCCAGTACTTC CASSPPGGGETQYF
TRBD1 . TRBJ2-4 TRBV6-5 TGTGCCAGCAGTTATGAACAGGGGGACATTCAGTACTTC CASSYEQGDIQYF
. . TRBJ2-3 TRBV7-2 TGTGCCAGCAGCTTACAGTTTAGCACAGATACGCAGTATTTT CASSLQFSTDTQYF